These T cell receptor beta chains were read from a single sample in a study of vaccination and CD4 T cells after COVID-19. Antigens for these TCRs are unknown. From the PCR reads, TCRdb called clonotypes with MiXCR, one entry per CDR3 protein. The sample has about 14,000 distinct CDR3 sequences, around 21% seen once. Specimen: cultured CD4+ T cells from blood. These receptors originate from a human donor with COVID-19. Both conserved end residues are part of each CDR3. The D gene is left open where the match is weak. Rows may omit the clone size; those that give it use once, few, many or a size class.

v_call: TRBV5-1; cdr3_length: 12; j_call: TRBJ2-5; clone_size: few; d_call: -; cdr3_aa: CASSWGQETQYF; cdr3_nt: TGCGCCAGCAGCTGGGGGCAAGAGACCCAGTACTTC
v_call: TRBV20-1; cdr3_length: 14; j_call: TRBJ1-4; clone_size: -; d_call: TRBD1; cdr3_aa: CSATGDRGNEKLFF; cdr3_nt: TGCAGTGCGACCGGGGACAGGGGAAATGAAAAACTGTTTTTT
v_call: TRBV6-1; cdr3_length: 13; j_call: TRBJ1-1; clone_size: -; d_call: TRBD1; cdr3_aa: CASVDRTNTEAFF; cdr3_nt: TGTGCCAGTGTGGACAGGACCAACACTGAAGCTTTCTTT
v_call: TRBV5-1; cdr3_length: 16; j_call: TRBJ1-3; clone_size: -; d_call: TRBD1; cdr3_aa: CASSGLGTGTGNTIYF; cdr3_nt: TGCGCCAGCAGTGGGCTGGGGACAGGGACTGGAAACACCATATATTTT
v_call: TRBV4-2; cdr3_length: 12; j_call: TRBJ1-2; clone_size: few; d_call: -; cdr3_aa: CASSFRFRGYTF; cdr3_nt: TGTGCCAGCAGCTTTCGGTTCCGCGGCTACACCTTC
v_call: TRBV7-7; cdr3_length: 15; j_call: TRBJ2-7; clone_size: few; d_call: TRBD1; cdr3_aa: CASSFGTDTSYEQYF; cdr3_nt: TGTGCTAGCAGTTTTGGGACAGATACTTCCTACGAGCAGTACTTC
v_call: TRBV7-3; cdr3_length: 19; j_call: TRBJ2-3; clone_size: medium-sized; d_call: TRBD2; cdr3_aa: CASSPASGGSRSSTDTQYF; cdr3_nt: TGTGCCAGCAGCCCGGCCAGCGGGGGGTCTCGTTCTAGCACAGATACGCAGTATTTT
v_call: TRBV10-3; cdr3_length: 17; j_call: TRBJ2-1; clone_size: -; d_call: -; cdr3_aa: CAIGRAALTGVYNEQFF; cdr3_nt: TGTGCCATCGGTAGAGCCGCCCTTACCGGGGTTTACAATGAGCAGTTCTTC
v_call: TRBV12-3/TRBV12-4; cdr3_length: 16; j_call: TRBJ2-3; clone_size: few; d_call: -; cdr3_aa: CASSLRGPGNTDTQYF; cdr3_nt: TGTGCCAGCAGTTTAAGAGGTCCAGGAAACACAGATACGCAGTATTTT
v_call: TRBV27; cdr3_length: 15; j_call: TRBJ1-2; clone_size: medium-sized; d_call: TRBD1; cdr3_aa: CASSSRDRPLYGYTF; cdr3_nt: TGTGCCAGCAGTTCTAGGGACAGGCCCCTCTATGGCTACACCTTC
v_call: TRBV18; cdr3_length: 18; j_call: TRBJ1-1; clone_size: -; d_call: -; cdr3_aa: CASSPVGPKGAKNTEAFF; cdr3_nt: TGTGCCAGCTCACCCGTAGGACCCAAAGGGGCTAAGAACACTGAAGCTTTCTTT
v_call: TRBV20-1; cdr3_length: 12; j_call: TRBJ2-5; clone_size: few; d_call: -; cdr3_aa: CSALGLQETQYF; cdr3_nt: TGCAGTGCTCTAGGGCTCCAAGAGACCCAGTACTTC
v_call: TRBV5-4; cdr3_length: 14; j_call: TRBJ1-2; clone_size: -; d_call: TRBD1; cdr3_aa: CASSLVGTGPGYTF; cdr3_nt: TGTGCCAGCAGCTTGGTCGGGACAGGGCCTGGCTACACCTTC